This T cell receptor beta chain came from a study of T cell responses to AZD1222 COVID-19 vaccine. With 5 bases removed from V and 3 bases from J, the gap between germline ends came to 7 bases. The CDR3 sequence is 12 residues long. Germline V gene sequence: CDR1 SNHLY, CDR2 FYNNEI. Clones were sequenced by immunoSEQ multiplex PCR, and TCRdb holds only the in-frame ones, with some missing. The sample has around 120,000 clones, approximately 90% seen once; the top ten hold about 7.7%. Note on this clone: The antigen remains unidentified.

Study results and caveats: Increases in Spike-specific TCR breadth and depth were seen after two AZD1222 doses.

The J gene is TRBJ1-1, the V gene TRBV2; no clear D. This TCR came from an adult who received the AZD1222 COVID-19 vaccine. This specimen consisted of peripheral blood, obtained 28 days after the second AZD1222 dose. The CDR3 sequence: CASSYEDTEAFF. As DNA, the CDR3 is TGTGCCAGCAGTTATGAGGACACTGAAGCTTTCTTT.